This T cell receptor beta chain is from a study of T cells after yellow fever vaccination. Overall study findings and caveats: Among primary-vaccination clones, most reappeared after the booster, at just under 98% for CD4 and approximately 88% for CD8.

Trimming cost V 6 bases and J 5 bases; bases outside gene matches: 16. CDR1 and CDR2 from the germline V gene are ENHRY and SYGVKD. CDR3 length equals 17 residues. UMIs were added to TCR cDNA along with a universal primer site when it was made by 5'RACE template switching. MiXCR, run by TCRdb on the 5' RACE reads, gives a single entry per CDR3 protein. The sample holds around 88,000 distinct CDR3 sequences, 13% seen once. The TCR comes from a man between 18 and 35 years old who received the YFV17D yellow fever vaccine. The sequenced sample was CD8+ T cells not binding an NS4B(214-222) dextramer, sorted from PBMCs, obtained roughly 20 days after the first yellow fever vaccination. The chain joins TRBV10-3 to TRBJ2-5; 9 bases fit TRBD1. The CDR3 DNA sequence: TGTGCCATCAGAGTGACAGGGGGACGAGATAGACGGGAGACCCAGTACTTC. Translated, it gives CAIRVTGGRDRRETQYF.